Reported below is one T cell receptor beta chain. Antigen: not known. Reverse transcription of roughly 0.45 to 1 ug RNA was performed with random hexamers. Amplification of TCR beta CDR3 across 54 Vbeta and 13 Jbeta was performed with immunoSEQ multiplex PCR. Via MiXCR, TCRdb re-called the immunoSEQ multiplex PCR reads, giving one row per CDR3 protein. The sample holds some 200,000 distinct CDR3 sequences, about 94% seen once. This specimen comes from a study of CD8 T cells in Susac syndrome. Overall study results and limits: It was acknowledged by the study that relatively few individuals were included in its TCR sequencing and HLA analysis.

CDR1 and CDR2 from the germline V gene are SGHAT and FQDESV (reference sequence). The CDR3 totals 14 residues. V dropped 0 bases and J dropped 4; count of bases not matched to a gene: 0. From blood CD8+ and CD4+ T cells, the TCR beta chain was sequenced. CD8+ and CD4+ T cells were negatively isolated; TEMRA cells were FACS-enriched. V gene TRBV11-1 combines with J gene TRBJ2-7; 10 nucleotides align to TRBD2. Material for sequencing was CD4+ T cells from PBMCs. This clonotype originated in a human donor in good health. The CDR3 here is CASSLASGRYEQYF. Here the CDR3 DNA reads TGTGCCAGCAGCTTAGCTAGCGGGAGGTACGAGCAGTACTTC.